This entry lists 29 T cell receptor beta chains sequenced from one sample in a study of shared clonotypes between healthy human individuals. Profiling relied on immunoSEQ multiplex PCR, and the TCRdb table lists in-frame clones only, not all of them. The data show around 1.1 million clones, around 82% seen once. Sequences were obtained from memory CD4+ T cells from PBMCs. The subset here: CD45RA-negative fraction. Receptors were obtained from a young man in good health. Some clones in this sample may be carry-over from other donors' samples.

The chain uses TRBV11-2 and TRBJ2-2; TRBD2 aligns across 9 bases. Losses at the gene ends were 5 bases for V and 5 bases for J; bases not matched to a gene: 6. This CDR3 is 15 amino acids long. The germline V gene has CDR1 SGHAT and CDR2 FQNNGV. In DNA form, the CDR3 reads TGTGCCAGCAGCGTTAGCGGGAGAAGGACCGGGGAGCTGTTTTTT. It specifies CASSVSGRRTGELFF.

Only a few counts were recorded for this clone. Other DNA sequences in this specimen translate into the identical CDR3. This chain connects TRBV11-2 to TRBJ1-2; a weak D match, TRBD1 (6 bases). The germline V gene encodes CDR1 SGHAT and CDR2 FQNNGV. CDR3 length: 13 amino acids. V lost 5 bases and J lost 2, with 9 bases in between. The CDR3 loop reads CASSLGQNYGYTF. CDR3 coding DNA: TGTGCCAGCAGCCTCGGACAGAACTATGGCTACACCTTC. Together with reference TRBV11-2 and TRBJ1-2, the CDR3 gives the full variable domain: EAGVAQSPRYKIIEKRQSVAFWCNPISGHATLYWYQQILGQGPKLLIQFQNNGVVDDSQLPKDRFSAERLKGVDSTLKIQPAKLEDSAVYLCASSLGQNYGYTFGSGTRLTVV.

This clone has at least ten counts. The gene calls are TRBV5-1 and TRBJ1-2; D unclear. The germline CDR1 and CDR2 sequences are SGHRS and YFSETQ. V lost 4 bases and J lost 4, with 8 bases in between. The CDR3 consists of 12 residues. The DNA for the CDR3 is TGCGCCAGCAGCCTGAATACCTATGGCTACACCTTC. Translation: CASSLNTYGYTF.

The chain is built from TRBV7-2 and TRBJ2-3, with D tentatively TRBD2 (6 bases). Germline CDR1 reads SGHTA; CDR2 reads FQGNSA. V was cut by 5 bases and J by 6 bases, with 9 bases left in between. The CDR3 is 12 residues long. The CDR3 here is CASSAGRDTQYF. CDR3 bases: TGTGCCAGCAGCGCTGGGAGGGATACGCAGTATTTT.

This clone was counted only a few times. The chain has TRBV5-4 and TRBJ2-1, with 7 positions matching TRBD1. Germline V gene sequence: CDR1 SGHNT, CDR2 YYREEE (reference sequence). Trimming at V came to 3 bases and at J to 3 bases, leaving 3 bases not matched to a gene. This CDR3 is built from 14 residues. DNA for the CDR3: TGTGCCAGCAGCTACGGGGACAGCTACAATGAGCAGTTCTTC. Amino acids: CASSYGDSYNEQFF.

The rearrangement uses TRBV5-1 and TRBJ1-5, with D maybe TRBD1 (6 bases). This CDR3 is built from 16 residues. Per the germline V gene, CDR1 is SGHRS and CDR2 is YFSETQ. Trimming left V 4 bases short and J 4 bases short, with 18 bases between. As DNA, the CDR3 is TGCGCCAGCAGCCCGGGGGCCGGGGGCCGGAATCAGCCCCAGCATTTT. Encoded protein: CASSPGAGGRNQPQHF.

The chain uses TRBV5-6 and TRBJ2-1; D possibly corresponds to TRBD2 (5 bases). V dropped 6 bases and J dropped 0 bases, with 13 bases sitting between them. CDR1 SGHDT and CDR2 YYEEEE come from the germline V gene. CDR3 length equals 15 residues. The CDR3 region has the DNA TGTGCCAGCAACGGTCCAGCGGACTCCTACAATGAGCAGTTCTTC. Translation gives CASNGPADSYNEQFF.

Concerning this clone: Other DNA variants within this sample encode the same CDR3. CDR3: CASSTGRGNSGNTIYF. In nucleotides, the CDR3 is TGTGCCAGCAGCACCGGACGGGGAAACTCTGGAAACACCATATATTTT. This chain links TRBV7-9 with TRBJ1-3; D ambiguous. V gave up 5 bases and J gave up 0 bases, with 14 bases separating them. The CDR3 is 16 residues long. CDR1 and CDR2 from the germline V gene are SEHNR and FQNEAQ (reference sequence).

The chain's CDR3 is CASSGDSNQPQHF. In DNA, the CDR3 is TGTGCCAGCAGCGGGGATAGCAATCAGCCCCAGCATTTT. The V call is TRBV6-1, the J call TRBJ1-5, with D unclear. The germline CDR1 and CDR2 sequences are MNHNS and SASEGT. There are 13 residues in the CDR3. V was shortened by 6 bases and J by 0 bases, with 6 bases between the two germline ends.

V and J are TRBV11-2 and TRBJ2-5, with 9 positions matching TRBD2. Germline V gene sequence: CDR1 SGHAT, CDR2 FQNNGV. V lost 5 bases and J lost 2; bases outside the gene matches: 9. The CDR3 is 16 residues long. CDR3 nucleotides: TGTGCCAGCAGCCCCACCCGTCTAGCGGGGCAAGAGACCCAGTACTTC. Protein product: CASSPTRLAGQETQYF.

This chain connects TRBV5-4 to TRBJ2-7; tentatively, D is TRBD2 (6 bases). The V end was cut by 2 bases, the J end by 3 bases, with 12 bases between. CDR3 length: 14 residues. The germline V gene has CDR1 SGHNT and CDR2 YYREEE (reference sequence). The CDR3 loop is CASSFGGKDYEQYF. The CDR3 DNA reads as TGTGCCAGCAGCTTCGGCGGGAAGGACTACGAGCAGTACTTC.

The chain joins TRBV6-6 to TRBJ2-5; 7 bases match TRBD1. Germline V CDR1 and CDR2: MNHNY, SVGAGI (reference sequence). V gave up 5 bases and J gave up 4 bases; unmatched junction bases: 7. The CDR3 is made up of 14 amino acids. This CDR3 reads CASSTSDRVETQYF. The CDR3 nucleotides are TGTGCCAGCAGTACATCAGACAGGGTAGAGACCCAGTACTTC.

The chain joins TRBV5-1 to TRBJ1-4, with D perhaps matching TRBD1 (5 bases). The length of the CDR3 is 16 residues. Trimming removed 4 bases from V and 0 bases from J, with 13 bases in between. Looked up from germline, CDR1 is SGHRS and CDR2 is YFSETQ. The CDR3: CASSKGGVSTNEKLFF. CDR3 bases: TGCGCCAGCAGCAAGGGAGGGGTCTCAACTAATGAAAAACTGTTTTTT.

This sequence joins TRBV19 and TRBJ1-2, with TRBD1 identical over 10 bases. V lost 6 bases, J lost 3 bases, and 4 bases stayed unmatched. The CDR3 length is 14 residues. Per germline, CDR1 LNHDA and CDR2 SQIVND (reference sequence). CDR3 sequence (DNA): TGTGCCAGTAGAAGGACAGGGGGACACTATGGCTACACCTTC. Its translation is CASRRTGGHYGYTF.

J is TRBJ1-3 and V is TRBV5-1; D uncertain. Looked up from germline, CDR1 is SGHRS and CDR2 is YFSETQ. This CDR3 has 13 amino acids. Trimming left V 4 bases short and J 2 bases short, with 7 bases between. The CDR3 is CASSRGPGNTIYF. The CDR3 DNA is TGCGCCAGCAGCCGAGGCCCTGGAAACACCATATATTTT. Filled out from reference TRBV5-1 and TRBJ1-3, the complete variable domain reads KAGVTQTPRYLIKTRGQQVTLSCSPISGHRSVSWYQQTPGQGLQFLFEYFSETQRNKGNFPGRFSGRQFSNSRSEMNVSTLELGDSALYLCASSRGPGNTIYFGEGSWLTVV.

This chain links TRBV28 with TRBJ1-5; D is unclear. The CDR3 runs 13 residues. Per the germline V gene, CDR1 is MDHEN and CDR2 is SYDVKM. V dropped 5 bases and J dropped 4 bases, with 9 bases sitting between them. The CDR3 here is CASSVNPNQPQHF. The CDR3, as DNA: TGTGCCAGCAGTGTGAACCCAAATCAGCCCCAGCATTTT.

The CDR3, as DNA: TGTGCCAGCAGTTTCGTGGGGGCCAGGATCTACGAGCAGTACTTC. Translating gives CASSFVGARIYEQYF. This sequence joins TRBV28 and TRBJ2-7; TRBD1 is a possible D gene (6 bases). Germline loops: CDR1 MDHEN, CDR2 SYDVKM. The CDR3 length is 15 residues. V dropped 3 bases and J dropped 3 bases, with 15 bases sitting between them.

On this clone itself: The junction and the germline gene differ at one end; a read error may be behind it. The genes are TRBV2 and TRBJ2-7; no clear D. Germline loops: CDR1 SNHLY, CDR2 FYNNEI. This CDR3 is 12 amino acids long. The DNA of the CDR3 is TGTGCCGGCTCGGTGGGGTCCTACGAGCAGCACTTC. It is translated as CAGSVGSYEQHF.

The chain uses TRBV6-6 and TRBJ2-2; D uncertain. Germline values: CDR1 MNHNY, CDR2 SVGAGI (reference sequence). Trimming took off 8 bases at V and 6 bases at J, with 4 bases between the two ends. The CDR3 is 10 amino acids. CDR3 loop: CASSAGELFF. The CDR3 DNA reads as TGTGCCAGCTCAGCCGGGGAGCTGTTTTTT.

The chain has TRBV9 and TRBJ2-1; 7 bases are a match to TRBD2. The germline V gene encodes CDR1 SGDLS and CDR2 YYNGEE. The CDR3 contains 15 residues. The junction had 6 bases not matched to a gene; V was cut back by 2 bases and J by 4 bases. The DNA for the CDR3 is TGTGCCAGCAGCGTCCTGGGTAGCGGGTACAATGAGCAGTTCTTC. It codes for CASSVLGSGYNEQFF.

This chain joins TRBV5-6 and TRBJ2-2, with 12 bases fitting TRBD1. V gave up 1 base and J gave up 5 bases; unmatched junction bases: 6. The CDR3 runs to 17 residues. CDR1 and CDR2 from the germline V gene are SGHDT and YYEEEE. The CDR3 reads CASSLWDRGLRTGELFF. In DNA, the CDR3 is TGTGCCAGCAGCTTGTGGGACAGGGGGCTTAGGACCGGGGAGCTGTTTTTT. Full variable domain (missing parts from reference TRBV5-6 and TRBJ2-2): DAGVTQSPTHLIKTRGQQVTLRCSPKSGHDTVSWYQQALGQGPQFIFQYYEEEERQRGNFPDRFSGHQFPNYSSELNVNALLLGDSALYLCASSLWDRGLRTGELFFGEGSRLTVL.

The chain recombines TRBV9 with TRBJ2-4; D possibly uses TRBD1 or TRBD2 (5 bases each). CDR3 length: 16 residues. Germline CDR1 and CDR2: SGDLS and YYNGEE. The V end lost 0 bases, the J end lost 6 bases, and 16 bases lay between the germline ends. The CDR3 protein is CASSVGGLGQLNIQYF. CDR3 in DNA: TGTGCCAGCAGCGTAGGAGGGTTGGGGCAGTTAAACATTCAGTACTTC.

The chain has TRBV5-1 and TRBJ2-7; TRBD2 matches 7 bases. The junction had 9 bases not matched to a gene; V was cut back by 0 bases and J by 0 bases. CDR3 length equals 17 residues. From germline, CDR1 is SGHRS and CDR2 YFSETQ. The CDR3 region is CASSLAEQRGFSYEQYF. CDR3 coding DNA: TGCGCCAGCAGCTTGGCTGAGCAGCGGGGTTTCTCCTACGAGCAGTACTTC.

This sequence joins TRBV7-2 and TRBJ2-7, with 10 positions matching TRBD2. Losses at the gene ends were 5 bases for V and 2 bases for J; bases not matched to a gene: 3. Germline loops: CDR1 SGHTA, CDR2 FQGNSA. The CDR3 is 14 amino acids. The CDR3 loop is CASSRTSGPYEQYF. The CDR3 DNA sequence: TGTGCCAGCAGCCGGACTAGCGGCCCCTACGAGCAGTACTTC.

The CDR3 is CASSSQGRQFF. CDR3 in DNA: TGTGCCAGCAGTTCACAGGGTAGGCAGTTCTTC. This chain connects TRBV6-5 to TRBJ2-1; D possibly corresponds to TRBD1 (6 bases). V was shortened by 4 bases and J by 12 bases, with 10 bases between the two germline ends. The CDR3 runs 11 residues. Germline-derived CDR1 and CDR2 are MNHEY and SVGAGI.

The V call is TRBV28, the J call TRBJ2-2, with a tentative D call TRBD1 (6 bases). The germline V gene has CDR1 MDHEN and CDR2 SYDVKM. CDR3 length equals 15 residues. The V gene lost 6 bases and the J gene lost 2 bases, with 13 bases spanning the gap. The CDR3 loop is CASRRRTANTGELFF. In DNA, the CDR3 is TGTGCCAGCAGGAGACGGACAGCCAACACCGGGGAGCTGTTTTTT.

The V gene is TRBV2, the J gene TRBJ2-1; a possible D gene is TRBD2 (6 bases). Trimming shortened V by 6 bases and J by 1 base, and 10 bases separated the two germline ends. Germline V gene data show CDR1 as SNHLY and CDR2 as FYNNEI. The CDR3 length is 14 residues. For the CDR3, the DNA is TGTGCCAGCAGCCAGACTAGTTCCTACAATGAGCAGTTCTTC. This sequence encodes CASSQTSSYNEQFF.

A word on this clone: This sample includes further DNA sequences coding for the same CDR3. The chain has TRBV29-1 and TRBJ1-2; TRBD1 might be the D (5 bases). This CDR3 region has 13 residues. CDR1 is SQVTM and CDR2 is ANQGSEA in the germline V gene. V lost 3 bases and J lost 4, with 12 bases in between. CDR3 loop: CSVERGRGYGYTF. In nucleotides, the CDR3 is TGCAGCGTTGAGCGAGGGAGGGGCTATGGCTACACCTTC.

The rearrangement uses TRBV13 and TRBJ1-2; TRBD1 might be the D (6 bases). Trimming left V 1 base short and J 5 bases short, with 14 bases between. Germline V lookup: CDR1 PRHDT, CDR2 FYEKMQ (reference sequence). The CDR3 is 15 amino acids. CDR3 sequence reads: CASSLVGGTHYGYTF. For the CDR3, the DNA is TGTGCCAGCAGCTTAGTGGGCGGGACACATTATGGCTACACCTTC.